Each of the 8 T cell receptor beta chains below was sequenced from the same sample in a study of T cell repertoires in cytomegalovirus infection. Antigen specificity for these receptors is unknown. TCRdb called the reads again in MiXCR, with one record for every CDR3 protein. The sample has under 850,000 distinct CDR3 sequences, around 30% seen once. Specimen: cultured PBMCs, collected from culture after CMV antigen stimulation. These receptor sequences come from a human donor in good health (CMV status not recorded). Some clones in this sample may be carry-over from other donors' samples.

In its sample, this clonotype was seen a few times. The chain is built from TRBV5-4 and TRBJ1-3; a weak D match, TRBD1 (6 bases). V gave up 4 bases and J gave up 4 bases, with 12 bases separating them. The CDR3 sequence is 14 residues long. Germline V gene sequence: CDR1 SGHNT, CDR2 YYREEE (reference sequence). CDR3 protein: CASSEGGKGNTIYF. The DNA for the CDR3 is TGTGCCAGCAGCGAGGGGGGCAAGGGAAACACCATATATTTT.

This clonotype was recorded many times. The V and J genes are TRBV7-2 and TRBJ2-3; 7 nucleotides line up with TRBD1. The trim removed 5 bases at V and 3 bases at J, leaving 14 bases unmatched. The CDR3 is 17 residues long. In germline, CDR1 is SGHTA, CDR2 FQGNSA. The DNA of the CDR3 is TGTGCCAGCAGCCTGGGGGTACCGGGACAGCCTACAGATACGCAGTATTTT. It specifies CASSLGVPGQPTDTQYF.

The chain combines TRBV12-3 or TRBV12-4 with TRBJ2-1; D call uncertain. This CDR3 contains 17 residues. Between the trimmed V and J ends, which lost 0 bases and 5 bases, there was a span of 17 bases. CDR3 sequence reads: CASSLAGALGIDNEQFF. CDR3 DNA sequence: TGTGCCAGCAGTTTAGCGGGCGCCTTGGGGATCGACAATGAGCAGTTCTTC.

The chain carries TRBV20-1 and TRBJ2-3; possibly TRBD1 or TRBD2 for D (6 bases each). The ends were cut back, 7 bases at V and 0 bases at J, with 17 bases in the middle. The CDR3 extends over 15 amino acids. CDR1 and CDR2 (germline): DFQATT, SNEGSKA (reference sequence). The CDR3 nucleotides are TGCAGTGTTGGAAGAGGGGGGCTAAGCACAGATACGCAGTATTTT. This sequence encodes CSVGRGGLSTDTQYF.

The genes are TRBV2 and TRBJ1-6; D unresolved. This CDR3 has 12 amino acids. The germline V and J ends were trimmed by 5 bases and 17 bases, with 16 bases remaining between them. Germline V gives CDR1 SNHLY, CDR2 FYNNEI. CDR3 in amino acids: CASSRPPQYIHF. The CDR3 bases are TGTGCCAGCAGTCGACCGCCGCAGTATATCCACTTT.

The DNA of the CDR3 is TGTGCCATCAGTGGGGTGGGGGCCGCCAAAAACATTCAGTACTTC. Amino acids: CAISGVGAAKNIQYF. The chain links TRBV10-3 to TRBJ2-4; D possibly corresponds to TRBD1 (6 bases). Per the germline V gene, CDR1 is ENHRY and CDR2 is SYGVKD. This CDR3 spans 15 amino acids. V shed 4 bases and J shed 1 base, with 11 bases lying between them.

CDR3 residues: CASSQERPGNTEAFF. In DNA form, the CDR3 reads TGCGCCAGCAGCCAAGAACGCCCTGGGAACACTGAAGCTTTCTTT. The V call is TRBV4-1, the J call TRBJ1-1; D remains ambiguous. The CDR3 has 15 residues. Germline values: CDR1 MGHRA, CDR2 YSYEKL. Trimming pared 0 bases from V and 1 base from J, leaving 9 bases between.

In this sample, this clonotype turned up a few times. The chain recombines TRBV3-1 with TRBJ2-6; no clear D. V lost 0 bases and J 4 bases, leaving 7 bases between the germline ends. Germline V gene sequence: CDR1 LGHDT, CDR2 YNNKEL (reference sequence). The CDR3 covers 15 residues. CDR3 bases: TGTGCCAGCAGCCAAGATTCAGCAGGGGCCAACGTCCTGACTTTC. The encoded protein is CASSQDSAGANVLTF.